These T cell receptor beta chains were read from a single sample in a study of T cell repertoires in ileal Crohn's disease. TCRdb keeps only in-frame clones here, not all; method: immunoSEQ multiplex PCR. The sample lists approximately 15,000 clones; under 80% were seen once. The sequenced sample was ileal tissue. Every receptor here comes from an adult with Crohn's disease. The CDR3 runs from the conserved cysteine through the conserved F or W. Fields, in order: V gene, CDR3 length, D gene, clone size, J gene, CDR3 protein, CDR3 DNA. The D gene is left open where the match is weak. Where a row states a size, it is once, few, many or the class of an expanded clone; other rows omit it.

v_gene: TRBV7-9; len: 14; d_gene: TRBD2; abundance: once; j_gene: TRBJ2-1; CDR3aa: CASSFSGTSNEQFF; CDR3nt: TGTGCCAGCAGCTTTAGCGGGACTAGCAATGAGCAGTTCTTC
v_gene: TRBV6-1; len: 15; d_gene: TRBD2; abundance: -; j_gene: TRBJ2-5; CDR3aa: CASSRLAGDQETQYF; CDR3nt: TGTGCCAGCAGTAGACTAGCGGGAGACCAAGAGACCCAGTACTTC
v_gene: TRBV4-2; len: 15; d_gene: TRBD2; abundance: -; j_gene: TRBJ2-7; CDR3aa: CASSQAGSGVYEQYF; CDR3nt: TGTGCCAGCAGCCAAGCGGGTAGCGGGGTATACGAGCAGTACTTC
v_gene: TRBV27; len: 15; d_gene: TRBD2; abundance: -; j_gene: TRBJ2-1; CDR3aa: CASSLSSGIYNEQFF; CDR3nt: TGTGCCAGCAGTTTAAGTAGCGGGATCTACAATGAGCAGTTCTTC
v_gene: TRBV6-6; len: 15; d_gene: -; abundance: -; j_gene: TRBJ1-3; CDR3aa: CASSSTGLGGNTIYF; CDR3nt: TGTGCCAGCAGTTCCACAGGGTTGGGTGGAAACACCATATATTTT
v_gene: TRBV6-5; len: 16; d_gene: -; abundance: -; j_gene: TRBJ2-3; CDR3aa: CASSYGLPGSTDTQYF; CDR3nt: TGTGCCAGCAGTTACGGTCTCCCGGGTAGCACAGATACGCAGTATTTT
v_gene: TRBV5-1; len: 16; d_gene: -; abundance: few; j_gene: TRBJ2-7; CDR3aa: CASSPLGRASSYEQYF; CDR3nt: TGCGCCAGCAGCCCCCTTGGCAGGGCTAGCTCCTACGAGCAGTACTTC
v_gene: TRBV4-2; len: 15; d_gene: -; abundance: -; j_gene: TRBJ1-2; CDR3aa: CASTGDRLSNYGYTF; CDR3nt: TGTGCCAGCACCGGAGACAGGCTTTCTAACTATGGCTACACCTTC
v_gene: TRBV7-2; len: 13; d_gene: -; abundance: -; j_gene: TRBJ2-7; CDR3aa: CASSWTPLAEGYF; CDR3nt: TGTGCCAGCAGCTGGACTCCCTTAGCGGAGGGGTACTTC
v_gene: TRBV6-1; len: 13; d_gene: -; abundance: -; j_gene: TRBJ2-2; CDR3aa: CASRQGNGGELFF; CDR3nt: TGTGCCAGCAGGCAGGGGAACGGCGGGGAGCTGTTTTTT
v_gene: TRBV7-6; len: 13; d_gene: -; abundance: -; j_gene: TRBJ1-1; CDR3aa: CASSLRPGTEAFF; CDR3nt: TGTGCCAGCAGCTTACGACCAGGCACTGAAGCTTTCTTT
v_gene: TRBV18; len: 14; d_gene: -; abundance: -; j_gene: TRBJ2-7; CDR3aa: CASSSTALSYEQYF; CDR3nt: TGTGCCAGCTCATCTACCGCCCTTTCCTACGAGCAGTACTTC
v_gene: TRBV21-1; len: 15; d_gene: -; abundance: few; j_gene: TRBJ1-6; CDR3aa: CASSSRDRGSSPLHF; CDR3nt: TGTGCCAGCAGCAGCCGGGACAGGGGATCTTCACCCCTCCACTTT
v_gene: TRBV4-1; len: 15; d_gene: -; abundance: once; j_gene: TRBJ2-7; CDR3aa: CASSQDDRRSGEQYF; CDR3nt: TGCGCCAGCAGCCAAGATGATAGGAGAAGCGGCGAGCAGTACTTC
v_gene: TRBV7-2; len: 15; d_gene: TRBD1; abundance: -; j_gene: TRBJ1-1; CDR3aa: CASSLRGQGTTEAFF; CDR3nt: TGTGCCAGCAGCTTACGAGGACAGGGAACCACTGAAGCTTTCTTT